This T cell receptor (beta chain) was retrieved from a study of cytomegalovirus exposure and HLA in healthy donors. In the study overall: Of 300 to 500 genotyped donors, roughly 80% clustered with self-reported Caucasian donors.

The sample holds a few counts of this clone. Antigen specificity is unknown. General study results and limits: TCR beta chains numbering 164 were designated cytomegalovirus-associated. With later analysis, a missense DCLRE1C variant became linked to TCR beta V- and J-gene trimming. It was likely that a cluster of highly shared sequence variants was a sequencing artifact.

This PCR relied on a set of 60 Vbeta primers and 13 Jbeta primers. Produced via immunoSEQ multiplex PCR; TCRdb's table is partial and in-frame only. The sample lists about 150,000 clones; around a tenth were seen once. Germline V gives CDR1 WNHNN, CDR2 SYGVQD (reference sequence). The CDR3 extends over 15 amino acids. Trimming cost V 2 bases and J 0 bases, with 11 bases left between them. The rearrangement joins TRBV10-1 to TRBJ2-7, with D perhaps matching TRBD1 (5 bases). What was sequenced was PBMCs. This receptor was identified in a male donor in good health and CMV-seronegative. CDR3 bases: TGCGCCAGCAGTGAGGTTGCAGGGCTCTCCTACGAGCAGTACTTC. It codes for CASSEVAGLSYEQYF.